This T cell receptor (beta chain) was identified in a study of OX40 agonist ivuxolimab in advanced cancers. Background on the study: Partial responses were achieved by three patients, of whom one had hepatocellular carcinoma and two had cutaneous melanoma. The study, taken as a whole, reports: There were, on average, more expanded clones in CD8+ T cells than in CD4+. Low normalized T-cell clonal expansion was also seen in some nonresponders.

Profiling relied on immunoSEQ multiplex PCR, and the TCRdb table lists in-frame clones only, not all of them. The top ten clones hold around 2.2% of a sample with around 100,000 clones, 95% to 97% of them seen once. V was clipped by 0 bases and J by 8 bases, with 22 bases between them. CDR1 is SNHLY, CDR2 FYNNEI, per germline. The CDR3 consists of 17 residues. On this clone: No antigen is known for it.

The sequence was collected from an adult with an advanced solid tumor such as melanoma, head and neck, liver or kidney cancer. The chain carries TRBV2 and TRBJ1-1; D not certain. Source: CD4+ or CD8+ T cells sorted from blood, taken in a trial of the OX40 agonist ivuxolimab. CDR3 sequence (DNA): TGTGCCAGCAGTGAAGCGGAGGACGCTTCCCCTAGGGCCGAAGCTTTCTTT. Translated, it gives CASSEAEDASPRAEAFF.